This T cell receptor (beta chain) was recovered during a study of blood T cell repertoires in COVID-19 (dated by TCRdb to 2020 to 2022). General notes on the study: Samples covering the acute and convalescent phases of COVID-19 were provided by collaborators in the United States, Italy and Spain. Subjects who had been exposed to COVID-19, were actively infected with it, or had recovered from it provided the deeply sampled blood TCRbeta repertoires that made up the dataset. The repertoires were released in a freely available public database meant as a resource for research on the immune response to SARS-CoV-2. Where available, HLA class I and class II types were taken from metadata supplied by the sample provider and were not determined by assay-based typing. The prospective study material was composed of cDNA or gDNA derived from T cells, B-cell-depleted T cells, or PBMCs. The samples were drawn from the first 160 participants of the ongoing ImmuneRACE study and from 1,254 subjects provided by 6 global collaborators. Sample metadata almost always included a de-identified subject ID, COVID-19 status, age in years and sex.

Participants in the prospective study were enrolled through a virtual design, were aged roughly 18 to 100 years, and lived in approximately 25 United States geographic areas. In the prospective study, participants were assigned to cohorts based on the clinical history participants reported in a screening survey and a study questionnaire. ImmuneRACE Cohort 3 recovered participants were defined by two consecutive negative NP/OP PCR tests, healthcare professional clearance, or symptom resolution. Mobile phlebotomists in the prospective study collected whole blood, serum and a nasopharyngeal or oropharyngeal swab from every participant. Over a roughly 2-month period, participants in the prospective study had the option of providing additional blood draws and questionnaires. Before DNA extraction, blood samples from the prospective study were shipped at room temperature or frozen. Comment on this clone: This clone's antigen is unknown. It has no much larger one-base neighbor in the sample; base qualities were not kept.

TCRbeta CDR3 regions were amplified from genomic DNA using the immunoSEQ Assay, a bias-controlled multiplex PCR. Per the original workflow: Nucleated cell counts per sample were estimated from amplification of reference gene primers within the assay. To quantify the absolute abundance of each unique TCRbeta CDR3 rearrangement, sequence reads were collapsed and filtered. For each sample, productive Simpson clonality was calculated as the square root of Simpson's diversity index across productive rearrangements. The source is immuneACCESS, and TCRdb retained only in-frame sequences with V and J called. Part of the clones is not carried over; for the studies checked, unresolved V genes explain less than half of this, and the remainder is unexplained. The D gene and trimming were derived from the DNA, and the V and J assignments and clone size from that table. Present in this sample are approximately 250,000 clones, almost 85% of which were seen just once. Together, the top ten hold around 16% of the sample.

Here is what the overall study found, with its caveats: Clinical and demographic metadata were provided uncurated, with the amount varying by source and participant.

This receptor was obtained from a man aged 40-50 years who had recovered from COVID-19. Input material: PBMCs or T cells enriched from blood (not recorded which).

The CDR3 protein is CASSLRTGRQFF. The nucleotide sequence is given as TGTGCCAGCAGCTTAAGGACAGGCAGGCAGTTCTTC. Here the chain combines TRBV5-5 and TRBJ2-1, with 7 bases matching TRBD1. Per the germline V gene (reference sequence), SGHKS is the CDR1 and YYEKEE is the CDR2. Relative to germline, V is missing 2 bases and J is missing 12 bases, with 5 bases of the junction outside any gene match. The CDR3 holds 12 amino acids from the cysteine to the phenylalanine. Only CDR3 DNA remains: 36 bases, in frame from the first base.